The source of this T cell receptor beta chain is a study of T cell responses to AZD1222 COVID-19 vaccine. Worth noting for this clone: Its antigen is undetermined.

General study results and limits: Repertoires were sampled only after the peak T cell response. Nearly half of spike-specific TCRs reportedly target unmutated variant regions. Among those given AZD1222, only 6 or 7 were seropositive at baseline.

Clones were read by immunoSEQ multiplex PCR, and TCRdb kept only the in-frame ones, dropping some. The sample lists approximately 80,000 clones, approximately 90% occurring once. The CDR3 is 13 residues long. From germline, CDR1 is SGHKS and CDR2 YYEKEE (reference sequence). V lost 0 bases to trimming and J lost 10 bases, with 11 bases between them. V is TRBV5-5 and J is TRBJ1-5; tentatively, D is TRBD1 (5 bases). This TCR came from an adult in good health. This material consisted of peripheral blood, taken on day 0 of AZD1222 vaccination. The CDR3 sequence: CASSLVGGDPQHF. For the CDR3, the DNA is TGTGCCAGCAGCTTGGTAGGAGGGGATCCCCAGCATTTT.